Listed below are T cell receptor beta chains from one sample, sequenced in a study of cytomegalovirus exposure and HLA in healthy donors. Clones were sequenced by immunoSEQ multiplex PCR, and TCRdb holds only the in-frame ones, with some missing. The table records 150,000 to 180,000 clones, 80% to 90% of them present only once. Sequenced sample: PBMCs. These receptors were obtained from a man aged 18 to 35 in good health and CMV-seropositive. Both conserved end residues are part of each CDR3. D genes are given only for firm matches. Expanded clones get a size class; other rows say once, few or many, or leave the size out.

>TRBV29-1|.|TRBJ1-2|medium-sized
TGCAGCGTTGAAGCTGCAGGCCGGGGCTATGGCTACACCTTC
CSVEAAGRGYGYTF
>TRBV5-1|.|TRBJ2-2|.
TGCGCCAGCAGCTTTGAGGGAATCTCGCCAAACACCGGGGAGCTGTTTTTT
CASSFEGISPNTGELFF
>TRBV6-6|.|TRBJ2-7|.
TGTGCCAGCAGTTCCAGGGTGAACGAGCAGTACTTC
CASSSRVNEQYF
>TRBV7-2|.|TRBJ2-5|.
TGTGCCAGCAGCTTAGGCCGGGAGACCCAGTACTTC
CASSLGRETQYF
>TRBV15|TRBD1|TRBJ1-4|.
TGTGCCACCAGCATTGGGACAGCACTTGCAACTAATGAAAAACTGTTTTTT
CATSIGTALATNEKLFF
>TRBV11-2|TRBD2|TRBJ2-7|.
TGTGCCAGCAACTCGGGAGGGGAGGGCGAGCAGTACTTC
CASNSGGEGEQYF
>TRBV18|TRBD1|TRBJ1-5|.
TGTGCCAGCTCACCACCGACAGGGGGGGAGCAGCCCCAGCATTTT
CASSPPTGGEQPQHF
>TRBV19|TRBD2|TRBJ2-7|.
TGTGCCAGTAGTATAGCGGGAGGACGCGAGCAGTACTTC
CASSIAGGREQYF
>TRBV7-2|TRBD1|TRBJ1-5|.
TGTGCCAGCAGCTTACGACAGGGGAATCAGCCCCAGCATTTT
CASSLRQGNQPQHF
>TRBV7-2|.|TRBJ2-3|.
TGTGCCAGCAGTCCAACTTTGAATACGCAGTATTTT
CASSPTLNTQYF
>TRBV7-3|.|TRBJ2-6|.
TGTGCCAGCAGCTTGGTAACAGGGACCGGGGCCAACGTCCTGACTTTC
CASSLVTGTGANVLTF
>TRBV19|TRBD1|TRBJ2-7|.
TGTGCCAGTAGTATTTCCTCCGCATCCGGGACAGGGAGGTACACCTACGAGCAGTACTTC
CASSISSASGTGRYTYEQYF
>TRBV4-2|.|TRBJ2-1|few
TGTGCCAGCAGCCAAGATCGGTTCAATGAGCAGTTCTTC
CASSQDRFNEQFF
>TRBV2|.|TRBJ2-3|.
TGTGCCAGCAGTGAAGAAGACGACACGCTTAGCACAGATACGCAGTATTTT
CASSEEDDTLSTDTQYF
>TRBV7-2|TRBD2|TRBJ2-1|.
TGTGCCAGCAGCTTAGCGTTAATAGCGGGGGGGTACAATGAGCAGTTCTTC
CASSLALIAGGYNEQFF
>TRBV27|.|TRBJ1-6|few
TGTGCCAGCAGGGACCAGGGAGGTAGGAATTCACCCCTCCACTTT
CASRDQGGRNSPLHF